This TCR beta chain was sequenced in a study of cytomegalovirus exposure and HLA in healthy donors. In the study overall: The Caucasian-associated ancestry cluster contained approximately 81% of the approximately 400 genotyped donors. Study-wide results and caveats: Prior analysis indicated that the majority of TCR beta V segments exhibited productivity approximately 87% or approximately 30% of the time. It was reported that TCR beta sequences correctly inferred the HLA-A and HLA-B alleles for most subjects.

Details on this clone: The target antigen is unknown.

V was pared by 4 bases and J by 4 bases, with 6 bases of the junction left unmatched. Germline V lookup: CDR1 SGHRS, CDR2 YFSETQ. This CDR3 spans 16 amino acids. The PCR contained 60 Vbeta and 13 Jbeta primers. The data were produced by immunoSEQ multiplex PCR, yet TCRdb's version contains in-frame clones alone and is incomplete. The profile shows fewer than 250,000 clones, 60% to 80% of them singletons. The rearrangement joins TRBV5-1 to TRBJ2-1, with 12 bases identical to TRBD2. Specimen: PBMCs. The TCR sequence derives from a woman aged 18-29 years in good health and CMV-seronegative. CDR3 sequence (DNA): TGCGCCAGCAGCCCAAGAACTAGCGGGGGGTACAATGAGCAGTTCTTC. Its protein product is CASSPRTSGGYNEQFF.